The 19 T cell receptor beta chains below all came from one sample that was sequenced in a study of beta chain features in type 1 diabetes. Reverse transcription of all isolated RNA meant that expressed TCRB transcripts were sequenced. Method: immunoSEQ multiplex PCR; TCRdb's copy keeps in-frame clones and lacks some. Here the sample spans around 430,000 clones, about 29% being singletons. Material for sequencing was naive CD4+ T cells from blood. The receptor source for this set is a man aged 18 to 29 in good health.

The rearrangement uses TRBV14 and TRBJ2-1; 8 positions agree with TRBD2. This CDR3 is built from 16 residues. Germline loops: CDR1 SGHDN, CDR2 FVKESK. V dropped 1 base and J dropped 3; count of bases not matched to a gene: 5. In nucleotides, the CDR3 is TGTGCCAGCAGCCAAGGGGCGGGAGGCCACTACAATGAGCAGTTCTTC. Protein: CASSQGAGGHYNEQFF.

There are a few counts of this clone. The chain is built from TRBV4-1 and TRBJ2-1; TRBD2 matches at 12 bases. The CDR3 spans 17 residues. V dropped 3 bases and J dropped 4; count of bases not matched to a gene: 7. CDR1 is MGHRA and CDR2 is YSYEKL in the germline V gene. This chain's CDR3 is CASSQEGLAGRYNEQFF. CDR3 nucleotide sequence: TGCGCCAGCAGCCAGGAAGGACTAGCGGGACGGTACAATGAGCAGTTCTTC.

The gene calls are TRBV29-1 and TRBJ1-2, with a tentative D call TRBD1 (6 bases). This CDR3 region has 15 residues. V was cut by 7 bases and J by 0 bases, with 18 bases left in between. Germline V lookup: CDR1 SQVTM, CDR2 ANQGSEA. The CDR3: CSAHGGGQANYGYTF. The CDR3 bases are TGCAGCGCCCACGGTGGGGGGCAGGCTAACTATGGCTACACCTTC.

A few counts support this clone. Different DNA sequences within this sample yield the same CDR3. The chain employs TRBV25-1 and TRBJ2-1; the match to TRBD2 covers 11 bases. CDR1 and CDR2 (germline): MGHDK, SYGVNS. The junction had 0 bases not matched to a gene; V was cut back by 5 bases and J by 0 bases. CDR3 length: 15 amino acids. The CDR3 sequence is CASSTSGSSYNEQFF. The DNA for the CDR3 is TGTGCCAGCAGTACTAGCGGGAGCTCCTACAATGAGCAGTTCTTC.

This chain links TRBV11-2 with TRBJ2-4, with D perhaps matching TRBD1 (5 bases). CDR1 SGHAT and CDR2 FQNNGV come from the germline V gene. The V end was cut by 5 bases, the J end by 6 bases, with 14 bases between. This CDR3 is 14 amino acids long. CDR3 DNA: TGTGCCAGCAGCACCGGACAAACAACAAACATTCAGTACTTC. Amino acids: CASSTGQTTNIQYF.

In its sample, this clone was seen a few times. V is TRBV10-3 and J is TRBJ1-1; D uncertain. The CDR3 spans 15 residues. Per germline, CDR1 ENHRY and CDR2 SYGVKD. With 4 bases removed from V and 9 bases from J, the gap between germline ends came to 21 bases. The CDR3 sequence: CAISGDGGDQMKAFF. CDR3 nucleotides: TGTGCCATCAGTGGAGATGGTGGAGACCAGATGAAAGCTTTCTTT.

V usage is TRBV30 and J usage is TRBJ1-4, with D possibly TRBD1 on 5 matching bases. V lost 2 bases and J lost 8, with 12 bases in between. Per the germline V gene, CDR1 is GTSNPN and CDR2 is SVGIG (reference sequence). The CDR3 is 13 amino acids. The CDR3 region is CAWSFQGYEKLFF. CDR3 nucleotide sequence: TGTGCCTGGAGTTTCCAGGGCTACGAAAAACTGTTTTTT.

This clone has a handful of counts. CDR3 DNA sequence: TGTGCCAGCAGCGGGACTAGCTTCCACGAGCAGTACTTC. Encoded protein: CASSGTSFHEQYF. The V gene is TRBV2, the J gene TRBJ2-7; TRBD2 matches 9 bases. This CDR3 spans 13 amino acids. Germline loops: CDR1 SNHLY, CDR2 FYNNEI. The junction had 5 bases not matched to a gene; V was cut back by 6 bases and J by 5 bases.

The CDR3 coding sequence is TGTGCCAGCAGGGGGGACAGTTCCCTTAAGTTCTTC. Amino acids: CASRGDSSLKFF. V and J are TRBV2 and TRBJ2-1, with 7 bases identical to TRBD1. The CDR3 extends over 12 amino acids. Germline V CDR1 and CDR2: SNHLY, FYNNEI. V shed 6 bases, J shed 14 bases, and the junction held 10 bases outside the gene matches. The full variable domain, with the rest looked up from reference TRBV2 and TRBJ2-1, is EPEVTQTPSHQVTQMGQEVILRCVPISNHLYFYWYRQILGQKVEFLVSFYNNEISEKSEIFDDQFSVERPDGSNFTLKIRSTKLEDSAMYFCASRGDSSLKFFGPGTRLTVL.

The V and J genes are TRBV30 and TRBJ1-1, with D uncertain. In germline, CDR1 is GTSNPN, CDR2 SVGIG (reference sequence). Trimming removed 5 bases at V and 1 base at J, with 8 bases between. The CDR3 is 12 amino acids. In DNA form, the CDR3 reads TGTGCCTGGGTCCCGGGGAACACTGAAGCTTTCTTT. Protein: CAWVPGNTEAFF.

In its sample, this clone was seen a few times. The chain carries TRBV5-4 and TRBJ2-7; D remains unclear. V was pared by 6 bases and J by 6 bases, with 16 bases between. In germline, CDR1 is SGHNT, CDR2 YYREEE (reference sequence). The CDR3 is 13 residues long. This CDR3 reads CASMECPDCEQYF. The DNA for the CDR3 is TGTGCCAGCATGGAGTGCCCCGACTGCGAGCAGTACTTC.

As for this clone: Other DNA sequences in the sample encode the same CDR3. The chain uses TRBV7-9 and TRBJ2-7; the D is unclear. Germline CDR1 and CDR2: SEHNR and FQNEAQ (reference sequence). The CDR3 is 12 residues long. Trimming took 1 base from V and 4 from J, leaving 5 bases between them. The CDR3 protein is CASSLVGYEQYF. The CDR3 coding sequence is TGTGCCAGCAGCTTAGTCGGTTACGAGCAGTACTTC.

The V gene is TRBV7-2, the J gene TRBJ2-5; D is uncertain. From germline, CDR1 is SGHTA and CDR2 FQGNSA. Trimming pared 5 bases from V and 5 bases from J, leaving 15 bases between. The CDR3 runs 14 residues. This CDR3 reads CASSRAREEETQYF. The CDR3 bases are TGTGCCAGCAGCCGGGCGCGAGAGGAGGAGACCCAGTACTTC.

This clone was picked up a small number of times. The V and J genes are TRBV5-6 and TRBJ2-5; tentative D call: TRBD1 (6 bases). Deletions cut 0 bases from V and 2 bases from J, with 8 bases between. The length of the CDR3 is 14 residues. Per the germline V gene, CDR1 is SGHDT and CDR2 is YYEEEE. The CDR3 DNA reads as TGTGCCAGCAGCTTGGGACAGGCACAAGAGACCCAGTACTTC. Amino acids: CASSLGQAQETQYF.

This clone showed up just a few times. The CDR3 region is CASSAPGAIQTQYF. The CDR3 DNA is TGTGCCAGCAGTGCTCCAGGGGCTATACAGACCCAGTACTTC. The gene calls are TRBV25-1 and TRBJ2-5; perhaps TRBD1 as D (6 bases). The V and J ends lost 4 bases and 6 bases respectively, with 15 bases between them. This CDR3 is 14 amino acids long. CDR1 MGHDK and CDR2 SYGVNS come from the germline V gene.

As concerns this clone: The same CDR3 arises from other DNA sequences in this sample as well. The genes are TRBV7-8 and TRBJ1-1, with D uncertain. V was cut by 1 base and J by 1 base, with 4 bases left in between. The CDR3 contains 13 residues. Germline V gene lookup returns CDR1 SGHVS and CDR2 FQNEAQ. The DNA of the CDR3 is TGTGCCAGCAGCTTAGTGCGGAACACTGAAGCTTTCTTT. It encodes CASSLVRNTEAFF. Full variable domain (missing parts from reference TRBV7-8 and TRBJ1-1): GAGVSQSPRYKVAKRGQDVALRCDPISGHVSLFWYQQALGQGPEFLTYFQNEAQLDKSGLPSDRFFAERPEGSVSTLKIQRTQQEDSAVYLCASSLVRNTEAFFGQGTRLTVV.

The chain couples TRBV11-1 to TRBJ2-5; D unclear. The CDR3 has 12 amino acids. CDR1 and CDR2 from the germline V gene are SGHAT and FQDESV (reference sequence). V shed 5 bases and J shed 5 bases, with 9 bases lying between them. The CDR3 DNA reads as TGTGCCAGCAGCCATAGGATGGAGACCCAGTACTTC. The encoded protein is CASSHRMETQYF.

This clone has more than one count but fewer than ten. This chain links TRBV6-5 with TRBJ2-5, with D tentatively TRBD2 (6 bases). The CDR3 is 16 amino acids. Germline assignment: CDR1 MNHEY and CDR2 SVGAGI. Trimming left V 0 bases short and J 11 bases short, with 22 bases between. The CDR3 nucleotides read TGTGCCAGCAGTTACTCGGGGGGACCCATTTCTGTTAGACAGTACTTC. It codes for CASSYSGGPISVRQYF.

Only a few counts were recorded for this clone. The chain employs TRBV30 and TRBJ2-7, with a tentative D call TRBD2 (5 bases). V shed 2 bases and J shed 4 bases, with 15 bases lying between them. The CDR3 contains 14 residues. Germline CDR1 is GTSNPN and CDR2 is SVGIG (reference sequence). CDR3: CAWSLRGSWYEQYF. For the CDR3, the DNA is TGTGCCTGGAGTCTCCGGGGTTCCTGGTACGAGCAGTACTTC.